These 30 T cell receptor beta chains were sequenced from one sample in a study of T cells in Graves' hyperthyroidism and ophthalmopathy. RNA transcripts gave rise to amplified TCR beta CDR3 regions. The study used the HTBI primer set for a first-round RT-PCR of the TCR CDR3. TCRdb independently ran MiXCR on the multiplex PCR reads; one entry per CDR3 protein. The repertoire holds about 560,000 distinct CDR3 sequences, with approximately 15% as singletons. Sequenced sample: blood. The receptors originated from a woman aged 18-29 years with Graves' hyperthyroidism.

The chain combines TRBV4-1 with TRBJ1-1; 7 bases are a match to TRBD1. The length of the CDR3 is 18 residues. J was trimmed by 0 bases and V by 2 bases; bases with no gene match: 12. Germline V lookup: CDR1 MGHRA, CDR2 YSYEKL. The CDR3 sequence: CASSQTPHRQGVNTEAFF. The DNA of the CDR3 is TGCGCCAGCAGCCAAACACCCCACCGACAGGGCGTGAACACTGAAGCTTTCTTT.

This clonotype was counted ten times or more. The chain couples TRBV7-9 to TRBJ1-1; no reliable D call. Trimming stripped 2 bases from V and 4 bases from J, with 11 bases between. Per germline, CDR1 SEHNR and CDR2 FQNEAQ (reference sequence). The CDR3 is 14 residues long. This chain's CDR3 is CASSLTDSPTEAFF. The CDR3 DNA reads TGTGCCAGCAGCTTAACAGATTCACCCACTGAAGCTTTCTTT.

This clonotype has more than one count but fewer than ten. This chain joins TRBV6-1 and TRBJ1-2; 8 bases fit TRBD1. The CDR3 is 14 amino acids. In germline, CDR1 is MNHNS, CDR2 SASEGT. The J segment lost 1 base and the V segment lost 5 bases, leaving 3 bases of the junction unmatched. This chain's CDR3 is CASSRQGHNYGYTF. The CDR3 nucleotides read TGTGCCAGCAGTCGACAGGGGCATAACTATGGCTACACCTTC.

This clonotype was detected many times. The chain recombines TRBV6-1 with TRBJ1-2; D not resolved. The V gene's germline CDR1 is MNHNS and CDR2 SASEGT. This CDR3 comprises 10 residues. Between the trimmed V and J ends, which lost 5 bases and 2 bases, there was a span of 0 bases. CDR3 in DNA: TGTGCCAGCAGTAACTATGGCTACACCTTC. Amino acid sequence: CASSNYGYTF.

This clonotype was recorded at least ten times. The V gene is TRBV7-2, the J gene TRBJ1-5; TRBD1 matches 9 bases. Germline V gives CDR1 SGHTA, CDR2 FQGNSA. The CDR3 covers 14 residues. V gave up 5 bases and J gave up 7 bases; unmatched junction bases: 6. Here the CDR3 reads CASSPQGAGQPQHF. As DNA, the CDR3 is TGTGCCAGCAGCCCACAGGGGGCGGGACAGCCCCAGCATTTT.

This clonotype was detected ten times or more. The V gene is TRBV12-3 or TRBV12-4, the J gene TRBJ2-5, with TRBD2 identical over 11 bases. The CDR3 length is 16 residues. Trimming took 5 bases from V and 1 from J; bases not matched to a gene: 6. As DNA, the CDR3 is TGTGCCAGCAGTCGGCGACTAGCGGGGCCCCAAGAGACCCAGTACTTC. This gives the protein CASSRRLAGPQETQYF.

This clonotype has a count of ten or more. The chain employs TRBV2 and TRBJ1-6; D is ambiguous. The CDR3 is 15 residues long. Trimming left V 2 bases short and J 9 bases short, with 14 bases between. The germline V gene encodes CDR1 SNHLY and CDR2 FYNNEI. The CDR3 loop is CASSELRVDGSPLHF. In DNA, the CDR3 is TGTGCCAGCAGTGAACTGAGGGTAGATGGTTCACCCCTCCACTTT.

The chain carries TRBV6-1 and TRBJ1-6; 7 bases are shared with TRBD1. CDR3 length: 15 amino acids. Germline V gene sequence: CDR1 MNHNS, CDR2 SASEGT. The J segment lost 10 bases and the V segment lost 3 bases, leaving 9 bases of the junction unmatched. CDR3 region: CASSDYDRAVSPLHF. In nucleotides, the CDR3 is TGTGCCAGCAGTGATTATGACAGGGCGGTCTCACCCCTCCACTTT.

This clonotype showed up many times. The chain links TRBV6-1 to TRBJ2-3; 10 bases agree with TRBD1. Trimming took 0 bases from V and 6 from J; bases not matched to a gene: 15. The V gene's germline CDR1 is MNHNS and CDR2 SASEGT. The CDR3 totals 19 residues. For the CDR3, the DNA is TGTGCCAGCAGTGAAGCCTCCGACCCGGGACAGGGGTCGTCGGATACGCAGTATTTT. Translation gives CASSEASDPGQGSSDTQYF.

This clonotype has more than one count but fewer than ten. V is TRBV12-5 and J is TRBJ2-7, with D perhaps TRBD1 (6 bases). Germline values: CDR1 LGHNT, CDR2 FRNRAP. The CDR3 consists of 13 residues. Trimming took off 1 base at V and 3 bases at J, with 7 bases between the two ends. The CDR3 DNA sequence: TGTGCTAGTGGTTTGGACAGGGACTACGAGCAGTACTTC. Protein sequence: CASGLDRDYEQYF.

The chain employs TRBV29-1 and TRBJ2-2; D remains unclear. Trimming removed 6 bases from V and 2 bases from J, with 4 bases in between. Germline values: CDR1 SQVTM, CDR2 ANQGSEA. This CDR3 region has 11 residues. CDR3 DNA: TGCAGCGTCCTTAACACCGGGGAGCTGTTTTTT. This gives the protein CSVLNTGELFF.

The chain links TRBV20-1 to TRBJ2-7, with D uncertain. The V and J ends lost 3 bases and 2 bases respectively, with 14 bases between them. CDR1 is DFQATT, CDR2 SNEGSKA, per germline (reference sequence). CDR3 size: 14 residues. Written as DNA, the CDR3 is TGCAGTGCTAGGCCTCTCGACCGGACCTACGAGCAGTACTTC. Its translation is CSARPLDRTYEQYF.

This clonotype occurred many times. The V call is TRBV7-9, the J call TRBJ1-5; the D gene is possibly TRBD1 (6 bases). The CDR3 contains 17 residues. V lost 0 bases and J lost 1, with 13 bases in between. Per germline, CDR1 SEHNR and CDR2 FQNEAQ (reference sequence). CDR3 DNA sequence: TGTGCCAGCAGCTTAGCCAGGGGAATGGGAAGCAATCAGCCCCAGCATTTT. It is translated as CASSLARGMGSNQPQHF.

This clonotype has a count of ten or more. This chain connects TRBV7-2 to TRBJ1-2; possibly TRBD1 for D (5 bases). The CDR3 is made up of 15 amino acids. The germline V gene has CDR1 SGHTA and CDR2 FQGNSA. Deletions cut 5 bases from V and 2 bases from J, with 15 bases between. CDR3 sequence (DNA): TGTGCCAGCAGCCCCAATGGACACCTCAACTATGGCTACACCTTC. As protein: CASSPNGHLNYGYTF.

This clonotype came up a few times. This sequence joins TRBV6-1 and TRBJ2-7; 7 nucleotides match TRBD1. CDR3 size: 15 residues. The V segment lost 5 bases and the J segment 1 base; nucleotides outside the gene matches: 8. Germline CDR1 MNHNS, CDR2 SASEGT. The CDR3 region has the DNA TGTGCCAGCAGTTATTTAGGGACAGCATCCTACGAGCAGTACTTC. This codes for CASSYLGTASYEQYF.

This clonotype was counted ten times or more. The chain carries TRBV20-1 and TRBJ1-5, with TRBD1 identical over 10 bases. Germline CDR1 is DFQATT and CDR2 is SNEGSKA (reference sequence). The ends lost 0 bases at V and 2 bases at J; junction bases unmatched: 7. The CDR3 length is 17 residues. The CDR3 spells CSARDYWTGGRNQPQHF. In DNA form, the CDR3 reads TGCAGTGCTAGAGATTATTGGACAGGGGGTCGCAATCAGCCCCAGCATTTT.

This clonotype was detected a few times. This chain joins TRBV13 and TRBJ1-3; 7 bases line up with TRBD1. Trimming took 5 bases from V and 2 from J; bases not matched to a gene: 6. Germline CDR1 and CDR2: PRHDT and FYEKMQ (reference sequence). This CDR3 has 15 residues. The CDR3 DNA sequence: TGTGCCAGCAGCCTCACAGGGGTTGCTGGAAACACCATATATTTT. This encodes CASSLTGVAGNTIYF.

V is TRBV18 and J is TRBJ2-1, with a weak D call TRBD1 (6 bases). Germline lookup yields CDR1 KGHSH and CDR2 LQKENI. V lost 0 bases and J lost 5, with 11 bases in between. The CDR3 consists of 15 residues. The CDR3 nucleotides read TGTGCCAGCTCACCACCTAATCAGGGGAACAATGAGCAGTTCTTC. Protein: CASSPPNQGNNEQFF.

Only a few counts were recorded for this clonotype. This rearrangement joins TRBV9 to TRBJ1-2; D might be TRBD1 (5 bases). The CDR3 is 12 residues long. Trimming pared 2 bases from V and 8 bases from J, leaving 10 bases between. CDR1 and CDR2 (germline): SGDLS, YYNGEE. This chain's CDR3 is CASSVGPKGYTF. The CDR3 DNA sequence: TGTGCCAGCAGCGTGGGACCGAAGGGCTACACCTTC.

This clonotype occurred many times. V is TRBV2 and J is TRBJ1-2, with unresolved D. This CDR3 contains 11 residues. Trimming left V 8 bases short and J 3 bases short, with 7 bases between. In germline, CDR1 is SNHLY, CDR2 FYNNEI. The CDR3 sequence is CASGNDYGYTF. The CDR3 DNA is TGTGCCAGCGGTAACGACTATGGCTACACCTTC.

This clonotype has at least ten counts. The chain combines TRBV6-1 with TRBJ2-4, with D perhaps being TRBD1 or TRBD2 (8 bases each). The germline V gene encodes CDR1 MNHNS and CDR2 SASEGT. Trimming stripped 6 bases from V and 8 bases from J, with 20 bases between. The CDR3 runs to 15 residues. The CDR3 spells CASRGRQGRGDIQYF. The CDR3 DNA is TGTGCCAGCAGGGGTCGACAGGGGCGGGGGGACATTCAGTACTTC.

This clonotype showed up many times. This sequence joins TRBV5-1 and TRBJ2-3, with no clear D. The CDR3 has 14 residues. V was cut by 0 bases and J by 3 bases, with 8 bases left in between. The germline gives CDR1 SGHRS, CDR2 YFSETQ. The CDR3 DNA reads TGCGCCAGCAGCTTGGTCGACGTAACAGATACGCAGTATTTT. This encodes CASSLVDVTDTQYF.

At least ten counts were recorded for this clonotype. The genes are TRBV12-3 or TRBV12-4 and TRBJ1-5, with D perhaps TRBD1 (5 bases). The CDR3 length is 15 residues. Trimming cost V 4 bases and J 2 bases, with 12 bases left between them. The DNA of the CDR3 is TGTGCCAGCAGTTGGGGGGGGGGAGGCAATCAGCCCCAGCATTTT. It encodes CASSWGGGGNQPQHF.

The genes are TRBV15 and TRBJ2-3, with a tentative D call TRBD2 (6 bases). The germline CDR1 and CDR2 sequences are LNHNV and YYDKDF (reference sequence). The CDR3 totals 15 residues. V was clipped by 1 base and J by 2 bases, with 10 bases between them. The CDR3 DNA is TGTGCCACCAGCAGAGTCGCGGGGCTCACAGATACGCAGTATTTT. The encoded protein is CATSRVAGLTDTQYF.

The rearrangement joins TRBV7-6 to TRBJ2-5, with 8 positions matching TRBD2. Germline-derived CDR1 and CDR2 are SGHVS and FNYEAQ. J lost 8 bases, V lost 4 bases, and 12 bases had no gene match. The CDR3 is made up of 15 amino acids. The CDR3 bases are TGTGCCAGCAGCTCCATAGCGGGGACACAGAGTACCCAGTACTTC. Protein: CASSSIAGTQSTQYF.

This chain links TRBV10-2 with TRBJ2-1; TRBD2 agrees at 7 bases. Trimming at V came to 7 bases and at J to 0 bases, leaving 12 bases not matched to a gene. CDR3 length: 17 amino acids. Germline lookup yields CDR1 WSHSY and CDR2 SAAADI. The CDR3: CASTGGRDQSSYNEQFF. CDR3 in DNA: TGCGCCAGCACGGGCGGGAGAGATCAGAGCTCCTACAATGAGCAGTTCTTC.

Note on this clonotype: It may be a read error: a sequence one base away is much more abundant. The J gene is TRBJ2-6, the V gene TRBV7-6, with TRBD2 identical over 8 bases. The CDR3 runs to 15 residues. Germline V gene sequence: CDR1 SGHVS, CDR2 FNYEAQ. CDR3 residues: CASRPGGDWANVPTF. Written as DNA, the CDR3 is TGTGCCAGCAGGCCGGGGGGGGACTGGGCCAACGTCCCGACTTTC.

This clonotype has more than one count but fewer than ten. The rearrangement uses TRBV30 and TRBJ1-1; D possibly corresponds to TRBD1 (5 bases). Trimming cost V 2 bases and J 1 base, with 11 bases left between them. The CDR3 is made up of 14 amino acids. Germline loops: CDR1 GTSNPN, CDR2 SVGIG (reference sequence). CDR3 nucleotides: TGTGCCTGGAGTATCGGGGCAGGGAACACTGAAGCTTTCTTT. Translated: CAWSIGAGNTEAFF.

This clonotype was seen ten or more times. The chain has TRBV7-8 and TRBJ2-7, with D tentatively TRBD1 (5 bases). V lost 5 bases to trimming and J lost 7 bases, with 21 bases between them. From germline, CDR1 is SGHVS and CDR2 FQNEAQ. The CDR3 runs to 15 residues. CDR3 coding DNA: TGTGCCAGCAGCGCACGTGAGACAGTCTCTGGGGAGCAGTACTTC. The encoded protein is CASSARETVSGEQYF.

This clonotype was seen repeatedly, ten times or more. The J gene is TRBJ2-1, the V gene TRBV27, with 8 positions matching TRBD2. Trimming at V came to 6 bases and at J to 5 bases, leaving 12 bases not matched to a gene. CDR3 length: 16 residues. Germline values: CDR1 MNHEY, CDR2 SMNVEV (reference sequence). The CDR3 DNA reads as TGTGCCAGCAGCTTTATAGGACTAGCTTTTAACAATGAGCAGTTCTTC. Translating gives CASSFIGLAFNNEQFF.